Listed below are T cell receptor beta chains from one sample, sequenced in a study of cytomegalovirus exposure and HLA in healthy donors. The method was immunoSEQ multiplex PCR; TCRdb's version includes in-frame clones alone and lacks a portion of them. This table has 250,000 to 350,000 clones, around 86% appearing once. Sequenced sample: PBMCs. All receptors come from a man in his forties in good health and CMV-seropositive. The CDR3 runs from the conserved cysteine through the conserved F or W. The order of the fields is CDR3 DNA, CDR3 protein, J gene, clone size, D gene, V gene. D genes are given only for firm matches. The size entry is marked missing in some rows and otherwise reads once, few, many or a size class.

cdr3_nt: TGTGCCAGCAGCTCAGACCTAGGATATGGCTACACCTTC
cdr3_aa: CASSSDLGYGYTF
j_call: TRBJ1-2
clone_size: once
d_call: .
v_call: TRBV7-3

cdr3_nt: TGTGCCAGCAGTTTATACCCTAGCTCGGAGACCCAGTACTTC
cdr3_aa: CASSLYPSSETQYF
j_call: TRBJ2-5
clone_size: .
d_call: .
v_call: TRBV28

cdr3_nt: TGTGCCAGCAGCGTAGGCCGGTCCTACAATGAGCAGTTCTTC
cdr3_aa: CASSVGRSYNEQFF
j_call: TRBJ2-1
clone_size: .
d_call: .
v_call: TRBV9

cdr3_nt: TGTGCCAGCAGCCCCAAGAGCGGGAGGCCCTCCTACGAGCAGTACTTC
cdr3_aa: CASSPKSGRPSYEQYF
j_call: TRBJ2-7
clone_size: once
d_call: TRBD2
v_call: TRBV7-2

cdr3_nt: TGCAGCGTGTCCGACAGTTCCACCTACGAGCAGTACTTC
cdr3_aa: CSVSDSSTYEQYF
j_call: TRBJ2-7
clone_size: .
d_call: .
v_call: TRBV29-1

cdr3_nt: TGTGCCAGCAGCGCTCCCAGCGGGAGGCGGTACGAGCAGTACTTC
cdr3_aa: CASSAPSGRRYEQYF
j_call: TRBJ2-7
clone_size: .
d_call: TRBD2
v_call: TRBV7-9

cdr3_nt: TGTGCCAGCAGCTGGACAGTCGCTTCTAGCACAGATACGCAGTATTTT
cdr3_aa: CASSWTVASSTDTQYF
j_call: TRBJ2-3
clone_size: .
d_call: .
v_call: TRBV7-9

cdr3_nt: TGCGCCAGCAGCCAAGTGGCGGTTTCTAGCACAGATACGCAGTATTTT
cdr3_aa: CASSQVAVSSTDTQYF
j_call: TRBJ2-3
clone_size: once
d_call: .
v_call: TRBV4-1

cdr3_nt: TGTGCCAGCAGCGCTCTCTCCGGACAGGGGGCCGGATTATCGGAGACCCAGTACTTC
cdr3_aa: CASSALSGQGAGLSETQYF
j_call: TRBJ2-5
clone_size: .
d_call: TRBD1
v_call: TRBV7-9

cdr3_nt: TGCGCCAGCAGCTTGGCCGCACTAGCGGGAGTGGAGACCCAGTACTTC
cdr3_aa: CASSLAALAGVETQYF
j_call: TRBJ2-5
clone_size: .
d_call: TRBD2
v_call: TRBV5-1

cdr3_nt: TGTGCCAGCAGTTTATTAGAAGAGACCCAGTACTTC
cdr3_aa: CASSLLEETQYF
j_call: TRBJ2-5
clone_size: .
d_call: .
v_call: TRBV28

cdr3_nt: TGTGCCAGCAGAAACACCGTGGACAGGGGAGGAAAACTGTTTTTT
cdr3_aa: CASRNTVDRGGKLFF
j_call: TRBJ1-4
clone_size: .
d_call: TRBD1
v_call: TRBV5-6

cdr3_nt: TGTGCCAGCAGCTCCCTCCCGCTATCGGTAGCGGAGGTCTACGAGCAGTACTTC
cdr3_aa: CASSSLPLSVAEVYEQYF
j_call: TRBJ2-7
clone_size: .
d_call: .
v_call: TRBV5-1

cdr3_nt: TGTGCCAGCAGCGTAGAGGCAGGGGGCAATGAGCAGTTCTTC
cdr3_aa: CASSVEAGGNEQFF
j_call: TRBJ2-1
clone_size: .
d_call: TRBD1
v_call: TRBV9

cdr3_nt: TGTGCCAGCAGTTCATTCGAGGGGGCGCGGGTCGAGCAGTACTTC
cdr3_aa: CASSSFEGARVEQYF
j_call: TRBJ2-7
clone_size: .
d_call: TRBD1
v_call: TRBV28

cdr3_nt: TGTGCCAGCACCTACCTACAGGGAAATCAGCCCCAGCATTTT
cdr3_aa: CASTYLQGNQPQHF
j_call: TRBJ1-5
clone_size: .
d_call: .
v_call: TRBV2

cdr3_nt: TGTGCCAGCAGTTATACACAGGGATATGGCTACACCTTC
cdr3_aa: CASSYTQGYGYTF
j_call: TRBJ1-2
clone_size: .
d_call: .
v_call: TRBV6-1

cdr3_nt: TGTGCCAGTAGGAGGGACAGGGGGACTGAAGCTTTCTTT
cdr3_aa: CASRRDRGTEAFF
j_call: TRBJ1-1
clone_size: .
d_call: TRBD1
v_call: TRBV19

cdr3_nt: TGTGCCAGCAGCCAGGAAGCGGACTACGAGCAGTACTTC
cdr3_aa: CASSQEADYEQYF
j_call: TRBJ2-7
clone_size: .
d_call: .
v_call: TRBV4-2

cdr3_nt: TGCGCCAGCAGCTTGTGGCCGGGTGAAAAACTGTTTTTT
cdr3_aa: CASSLWPGEKLFF
j_call: TRBJ1-4
clone_size: few
d_call: .
v_call: TRBV5-1

cdr3_nt: TGTGCCAGCAGCGCCGGACAGGGGACTGAAGCTTTCTTT
cdr3_aa: CASSAGQGTEAFF
j_call: TRBJ1-1
clone_size: .
d_call: TRBD1
v_call: TRBV7-9

cdr3_nt: TGTGCCAGTAGTACTACTAGCGGACTCAATTCCTACAATGAGCAGTTCTTC
cdr3_aa: CASSTTSGLNSYNEQFF
j_call: TRBJ2-1
clone_size: once
d_call: TRBD2
v_call: TRBV19